The clone carrying this T cell receptor beta chain was observed at least ten times. These data are taken from a study of blood T cell repertoires in COVID-19. Sequencing used immunoSEQ multiplex PCR; TCRdb keeps in-frame clones, though not all of them. The sample includes over 250,000 clones, about 89% of them seen just once. Trimming stripped 3 bases from V and 8 bases from J, with 11 bases between. This CDR3 spans 13 amino acids. Sample: peripheral blood. The clonotype comes from a woman in her forties or fifties with acute or convalescent COVID-19. The chain recombines TRBV12-3 or TRBV12-4 with TRBJ1-3; TRBD1 might be the D (5 bases). Here the CDR3 reads CASSFWGRDTIYF. As DNA, the CDR3 is TGTGCCAGCAGTTTTTGGGGCCGAGACACCATATATTTT.